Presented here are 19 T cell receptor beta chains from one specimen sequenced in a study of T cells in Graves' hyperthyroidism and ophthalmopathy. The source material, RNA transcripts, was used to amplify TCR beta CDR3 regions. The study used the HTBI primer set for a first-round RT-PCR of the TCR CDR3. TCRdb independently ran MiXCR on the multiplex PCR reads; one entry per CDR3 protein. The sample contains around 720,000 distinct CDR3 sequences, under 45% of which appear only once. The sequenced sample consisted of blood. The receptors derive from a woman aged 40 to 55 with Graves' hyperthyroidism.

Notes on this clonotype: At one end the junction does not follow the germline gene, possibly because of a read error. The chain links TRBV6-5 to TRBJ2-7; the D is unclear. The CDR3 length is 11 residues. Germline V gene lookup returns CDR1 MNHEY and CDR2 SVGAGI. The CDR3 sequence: CAISKENEQYF. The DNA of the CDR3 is TGTGCCATCAGTAAAGAAAACGAGCAGTACTTC.

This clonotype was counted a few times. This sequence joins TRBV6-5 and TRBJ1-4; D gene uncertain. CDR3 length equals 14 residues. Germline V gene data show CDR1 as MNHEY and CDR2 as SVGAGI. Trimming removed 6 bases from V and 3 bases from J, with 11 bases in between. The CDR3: CASSPSVANEKLFF. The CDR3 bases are TGTGCCAGCAGCCCCTCTGTCGCTAATGAAAAACTGTTTTTT.

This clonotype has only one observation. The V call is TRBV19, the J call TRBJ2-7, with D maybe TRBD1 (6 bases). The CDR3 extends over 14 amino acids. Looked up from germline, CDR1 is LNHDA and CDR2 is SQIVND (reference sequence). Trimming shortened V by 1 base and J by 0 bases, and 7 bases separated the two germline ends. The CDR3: CASSIADSSYEQYF. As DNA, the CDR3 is TGTGCCAGTAGTATAGCGGACAGCTCCTACGAGCAGTACTTC.

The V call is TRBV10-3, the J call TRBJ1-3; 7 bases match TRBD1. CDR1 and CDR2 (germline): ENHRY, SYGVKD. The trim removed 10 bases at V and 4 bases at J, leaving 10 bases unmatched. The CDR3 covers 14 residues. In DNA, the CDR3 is TGTGCCACCGGGACAGTGGGGTCCGGAAACACCATATATTTT. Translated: CATGTVGSGNTIYF.

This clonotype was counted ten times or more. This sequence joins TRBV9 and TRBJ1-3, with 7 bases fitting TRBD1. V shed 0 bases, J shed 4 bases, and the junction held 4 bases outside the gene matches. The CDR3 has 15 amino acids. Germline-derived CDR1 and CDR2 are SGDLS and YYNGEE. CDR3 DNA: TGTGCCAGCAGCGTAGAACAGGGGAGGGGAAACACCATATATTTT. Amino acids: CASSVEQGRGNTIYF.

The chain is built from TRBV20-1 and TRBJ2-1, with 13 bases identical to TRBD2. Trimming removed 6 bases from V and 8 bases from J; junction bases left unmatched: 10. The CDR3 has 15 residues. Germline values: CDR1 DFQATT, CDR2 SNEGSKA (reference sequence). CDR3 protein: CSARSGLAGAYEQFF. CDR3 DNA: TGCAGTGCCAGATCAGGACTAGCGGGAGCTTATGAGCAGTTCTTC.

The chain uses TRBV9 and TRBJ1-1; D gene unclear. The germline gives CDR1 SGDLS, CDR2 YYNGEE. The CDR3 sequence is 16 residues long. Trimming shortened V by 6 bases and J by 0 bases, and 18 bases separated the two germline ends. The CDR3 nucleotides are TGTGCCAGCAAGACGGCATGGTCGGGGATGAACACTGAAGCTTTCTTT. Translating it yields CASKTAWSGMNTEAFF.

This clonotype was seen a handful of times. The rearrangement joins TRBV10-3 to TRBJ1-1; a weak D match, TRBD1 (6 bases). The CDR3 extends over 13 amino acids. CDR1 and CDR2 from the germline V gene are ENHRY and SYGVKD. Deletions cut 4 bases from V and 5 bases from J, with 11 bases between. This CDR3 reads CAISADGTTEAFF. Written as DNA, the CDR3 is TGTGCCATCAGTGCAGATGGGACAACTGAAGCTTTCTTT.

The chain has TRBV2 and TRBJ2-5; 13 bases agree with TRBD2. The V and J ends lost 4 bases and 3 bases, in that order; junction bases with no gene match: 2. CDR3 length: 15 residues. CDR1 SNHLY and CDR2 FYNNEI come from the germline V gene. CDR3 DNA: TGTGCCAGCAGTGTCGGGACTAGCGGGAAAGAGACCCAGTACTTC. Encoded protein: CASSVGTSGKETQYF.

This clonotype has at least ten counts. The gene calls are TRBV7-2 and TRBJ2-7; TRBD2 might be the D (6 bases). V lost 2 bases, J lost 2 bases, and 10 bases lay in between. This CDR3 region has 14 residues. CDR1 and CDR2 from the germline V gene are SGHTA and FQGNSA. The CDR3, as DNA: TGTGCCAGCAGCTTATCGGGAGAGGCCTACGAGCAGTACTTC. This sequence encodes CASSLSGEAYEQYF.

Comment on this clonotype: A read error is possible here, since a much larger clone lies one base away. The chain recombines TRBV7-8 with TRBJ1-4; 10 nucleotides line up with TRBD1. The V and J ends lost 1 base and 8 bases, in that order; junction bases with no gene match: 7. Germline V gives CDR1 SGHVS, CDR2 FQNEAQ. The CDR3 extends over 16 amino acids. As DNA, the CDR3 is TGTGCCAGCAGCTTAGAAGAGACAGGGGGCTACGAAAAACTGTTTTTT. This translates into CASSLEETGGYEKLFF. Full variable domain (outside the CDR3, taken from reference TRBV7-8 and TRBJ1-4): GAGVSQSPRYKVAKRGQDVALRCDPISGHVSLFWYQQALGQGPEFLTYFQNEAQLDKSGLPSDRFFAERPEGSVSTLKIQRTQQEDSAVYLCASSLEETGGYEKLFFGSGTQLSVL.

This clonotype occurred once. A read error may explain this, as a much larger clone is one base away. CDR3 in amino acids: CATSDRTGWGRETQYF. In nucleotides, the CDR3 is TGTGCCACCAGTGATAGGACAGGTTGGGGCCGAGAGACCCAGTACTTC. The genes are TRBV24-1 and TRBJ2-5, with 7 bases that match TRBD1. The CDR3 runs 16 residues. Germline assignment: CDR1 KGHDR and CDR2 SFDVKD. V lost 3 bases to trimming and J lost 4 bases; unmatched junction nucleotides: 10.

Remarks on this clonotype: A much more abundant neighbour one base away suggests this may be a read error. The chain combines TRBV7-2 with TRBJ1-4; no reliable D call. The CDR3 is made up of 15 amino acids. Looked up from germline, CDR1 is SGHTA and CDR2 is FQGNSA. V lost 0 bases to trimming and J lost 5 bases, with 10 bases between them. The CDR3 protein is CASSLAPGRNEKLFF. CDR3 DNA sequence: TGTGCCAGCAGCTTAGCGCCGGGCAGGAATGAAAAACTGTTTTTT.

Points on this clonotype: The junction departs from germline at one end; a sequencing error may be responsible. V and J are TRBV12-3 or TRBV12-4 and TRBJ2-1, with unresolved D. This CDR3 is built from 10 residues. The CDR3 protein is CASGLGEQFF. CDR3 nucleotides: TGTGCCAGCGGTTTAGGGGAGCAGTTCTTC.

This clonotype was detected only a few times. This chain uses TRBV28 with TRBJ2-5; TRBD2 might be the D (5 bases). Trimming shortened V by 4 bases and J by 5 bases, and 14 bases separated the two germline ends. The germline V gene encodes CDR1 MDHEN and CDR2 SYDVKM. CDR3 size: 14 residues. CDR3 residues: CASSSSGLVETQYF. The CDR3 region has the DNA TGTGCCAGCAGTTCCTCCGGACTTGTTGAGACCCAGTACTTC. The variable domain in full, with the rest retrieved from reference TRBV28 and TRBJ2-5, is DVKVTQSSRYLVKRTGEKVFLECVQDMDHENMFWYRQDPGLGLRLIYFSYDVKMKEKGDIPEGYSVSREKKERFSLILESASTNQTSMYLCASSSSGLVETQYFGPGTRLLVL.

CDR3 protein: CASSIARAISGNTIYF. In DNA form, the CDR3 reads TGTGCCAGTAGTATAGCTCGGGCCATATCTGGAAACACCATATATTTT. The chain couples TRBV19 to TRBJ1-3; the D is unclear. This CDR3 is 16 amino acids long. In germline, CDR1 is LNHDA, CDR2 SQIVND (reference sequence). V was clipped by 1 base and J by 1 base, with 11 bases between them. The variable domain in full, completed from reference TRBV19 and TRBJ1-3, reads DGGITQSPKYLFRKEGQNVTLSCEQNLNHDAMYWYRQDPGQGLRLIYYSQIVNDFQKGDIAEGYSVSREKKESFPLTVTSAQKNPTAFYLCASSIARAISGNTIYFGEGSWLTVV.

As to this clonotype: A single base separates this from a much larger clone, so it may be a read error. The CDR3 loop reads CASSFMASGSETQYF. In nucleotides, the CDR3 is TGTGCCAGCAGCTTCATGGCTAGCGGATCGGAGACCCAGTACTTC. This rearrangement joins TRBV7-2 to TRBJ2-5; 7 bases are shared with TRBD2. In germline, CDR1 is SGHTA, CDR2 FQGNSA. CDR3 size: 15 residues. Trimming removed 3 bases from V and 5 bases from J; junction bases left unmatched: 9.

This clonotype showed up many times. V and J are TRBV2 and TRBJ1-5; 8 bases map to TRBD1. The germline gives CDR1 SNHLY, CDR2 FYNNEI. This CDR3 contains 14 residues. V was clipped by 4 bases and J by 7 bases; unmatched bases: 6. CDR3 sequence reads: CASSGMGQDQPQHF. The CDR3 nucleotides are TGTGCCAGCAGTGGCATGGGACAGGACCAGCCCCAGCATTTT.

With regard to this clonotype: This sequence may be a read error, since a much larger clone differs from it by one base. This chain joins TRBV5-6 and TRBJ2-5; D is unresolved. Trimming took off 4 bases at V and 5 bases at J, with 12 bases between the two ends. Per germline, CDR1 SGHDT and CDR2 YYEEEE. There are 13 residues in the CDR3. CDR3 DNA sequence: TGTGCCAGCAGCAAGCCAGCACACGAGACCCAGTACTTC. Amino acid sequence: CASSKPAHETQYF.